This TCR beta chain comes out of a study of blood T cell repertoires in COVID-19. Study at large: T cells, B-cell-depleted T cells, or PBMCs provided the cDNA or gDNA that served as material.

Participants were aged roughly 18 to 89 years from about two dozen US areas. Each participant's cohort was designated according to participant-reported clinical history. Produced via immunoSEQ multiplex PCR; TCRdb's table is partial and in-frame only. The table lists 120,000 to 150,000 clones, about 83% of them singletons. CDR3 length equals 17 residues. Trimming removed 0 bases from V and 2 bases from J; junction bases left unmatched: 4. CDR1 and CDR2 from the germline V gene are SGDLS and YYNGEE. The chain carries TRBV9 and TRBJ2-2; 10 nucleotides align to TRBD2. The receptor was derived from a woman aged 45-60 years who had been exposed to COVID-19. Input material: PBMCs or T cells enriched from blood (not recorded which). The CDR3 sequence is CASSVAAGGPNTGELFF. DNA for the CDR3: TGTGCCAGCAGCGTAGCAGCGGGAGGGCCCAACACCGGGGAGCTGTTTTTT.